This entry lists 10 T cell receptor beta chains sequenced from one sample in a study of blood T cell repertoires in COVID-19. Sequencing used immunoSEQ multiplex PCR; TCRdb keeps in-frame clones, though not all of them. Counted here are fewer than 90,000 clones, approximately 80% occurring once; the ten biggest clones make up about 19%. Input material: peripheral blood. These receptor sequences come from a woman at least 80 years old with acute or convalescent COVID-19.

This CDR3 reads CASSLGGPHLTEQYF. CDR3 nucleotide sequence: TGCGCCAGCAGCTTGGGAGGGCCGCATCTGACCGAGCAGTACTTC. The rearrangement links TRBV5-1 to TRBJ2-7, with D tentatively TRBD2 (5 bases). Germline CDR1 SGHRS, CDR2 YFSETQ. CDR3 length equals 15 residues. V gave up 0 bases and J gave up 6 bases, with 16 bases separating them. The entire variable domain, with the rest obtained from reference TRBV5-1 and TRBJ2-7, is as follows: KAGVTQTPRYLIKTRGQQVTLSCSPISGHRSVSWYQQTPGQGLQFLFEYFSETQRNKGNFPGRFSGRQFSNSRSEMNVSTLELGDSALYLCASSLGGPHLTEQYFGPGTRLTVT.

The CDR3 bases are TGCAGTGCTAGTTTGGCAGGGATTGGGTACGAGCAGTACTTC. It encodes CSASLAGIGYEQYF. V and J are TRBV20-1 and TRBJ2-7; tentative D call: TRBD1 (5 bases). The CDR3 covers 14 residues. Looked up from germline, CDR1 is DFQATT and CDR2 is SNEGSKA (reference sequence). Between the trimmed V and J ends, which lost 3 bases and 4 bases, there was a span of 16 bases.

The CDR3 nucleotides are TGTGCCAGCAGCCTACGACAGGGGGTTGAAGCTTTCTTT. Translating it yields CASSLRQGVEAFF. The chain links TRBV3-1 (or the pseudogene TRBV3-2) to TRBJ1-1, with TRBD1 matching over 9 bases. With V trimmed by 4 bases and J by 7 bases, 4 bases remained unmatched. This CDR3 is built from 13 residues. CDR1 and CDR2 (germline): LGHDT, YNNKEL (reference sequence).

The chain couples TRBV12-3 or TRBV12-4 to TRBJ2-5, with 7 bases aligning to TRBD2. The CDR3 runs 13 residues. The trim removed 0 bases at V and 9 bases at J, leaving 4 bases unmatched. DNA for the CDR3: TGTGCCAGCAGTTTAGCGAAGACTAGCTCCCAGTACTTC. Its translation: CASSLAKTSSQYF.

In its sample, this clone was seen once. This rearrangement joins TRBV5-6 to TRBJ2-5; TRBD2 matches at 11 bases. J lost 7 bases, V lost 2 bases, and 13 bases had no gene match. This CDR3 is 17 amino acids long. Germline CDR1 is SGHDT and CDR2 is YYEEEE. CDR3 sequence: CASSLWGTSGTRGTQYF. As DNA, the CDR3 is TGTGCCAGCAGCTTATGGGGGACTAGCGGCACCCGGGGGACCCAGTACTTC.

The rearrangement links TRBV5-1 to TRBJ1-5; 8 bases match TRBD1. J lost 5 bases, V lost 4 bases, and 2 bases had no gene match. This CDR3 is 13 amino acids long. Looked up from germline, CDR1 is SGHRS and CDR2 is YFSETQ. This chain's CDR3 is CASSMDRDQPQHF. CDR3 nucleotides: TGCGCCAGCAGCATGGACAGGGATCAGCCCCAGCATTTT. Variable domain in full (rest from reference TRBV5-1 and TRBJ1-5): KAGVTQTPRYLIKTRGQQVTLSCSPISGHRSVSWYQQTPGQGLQFLFEYFSETQRNKGNFPGRFSGRQFSNSRSEMNVSTLELGDSALYLCASSMDRDQPQHFGDGTRLSIL.

DNA for the CDR3: TGTGCCAGCAGTCCGGGGGGCCGTGCCTACAATGAGCAGTTCTTC. The encoded protein is CASSPGGRAYNEQFF. The chain recombines TRBV6-1 with TRBJ2-1; D may be TRBD2 (7 bases). The length of the CDR3 is 15 residues. Deletions cut 5 bases from V and 2 bases from J, with 13 bases between. The germline V gene encodes CDR1 MNHNS and CDR2 SASEGT.

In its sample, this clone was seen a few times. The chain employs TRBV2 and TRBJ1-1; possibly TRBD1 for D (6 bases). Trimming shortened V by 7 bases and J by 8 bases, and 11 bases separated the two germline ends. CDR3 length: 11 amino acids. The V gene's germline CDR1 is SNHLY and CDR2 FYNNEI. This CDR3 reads CASTGTLEAFF. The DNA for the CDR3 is TGTGCCAGCACCGGGACACTCGAAGCTTTCTTT.

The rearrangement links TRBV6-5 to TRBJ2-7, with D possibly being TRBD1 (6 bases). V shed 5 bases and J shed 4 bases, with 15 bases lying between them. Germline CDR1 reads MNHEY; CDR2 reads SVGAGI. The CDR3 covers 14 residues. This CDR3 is CASSRVQGRYEQYF. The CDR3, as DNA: TGTGCCAGCAGTCGTGTACAGGGTAGATACGAGCAGTACTTC.

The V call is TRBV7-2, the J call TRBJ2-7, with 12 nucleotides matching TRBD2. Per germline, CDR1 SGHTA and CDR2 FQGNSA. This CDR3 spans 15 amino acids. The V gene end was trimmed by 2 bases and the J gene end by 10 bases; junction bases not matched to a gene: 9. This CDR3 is CASSLKTSGSIEQYF. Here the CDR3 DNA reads TGTGCCAGCAGCTTAAAGACTAGCGGGAGTATAGAACAGTACTTC.